This TCR beta chain was profiled in a study of radiotherapy plus CTLA-4 blockade in lung cancer. Whole-study context: Overall, 18% of patients showed an objective response, while around 34% attained disease control.

The table came from immunoSEQ multiplex PCR; TCRdb's copy has only in-frame clones and leaves some out. The sample contains some 90,000 clones, around 88% of which appear only once. General study findings and limits: In blood, after radiotherapy plus ipilimumab, tumor-derived TCR clones expanded. Per reports, early blood T cell clone dynamics, plus interferon-beta, forecast response most strongly.

In regard to this clone: The antigen remains unidentified.

The CDR3 extends over 14 amino acids. CDR1 and CDR2 from the germline V gene are SGHDT and YYEEEE. The sequence came from a human donor with non-small cell lung cancer who had a partial response to radiotherapy plus ipilimumab. The starting material was peripheral blood, obtained from a patient treated with radiotherapy plus ipilimumab. The chain links TRBV5-6 to TRBJ2-5, with 8 nucleotides matching TRBD2. The closer fit of TRBJ2-7 to the DNA end suggests the J call may be wrong. The CDR3 DNA sequence: TGTGCCAGCACCAGAGTAGCGGGAACCTACGAGCAGTACTTC. Translation gives CASTRVAGTYEQYF.